A single sample is the source of the 24 T cell receptor beta chains below, sequenced in a study of blood T cell repertoires in COVID-19. Assay: immunoSEQ multiplex PCR; the TCRdb copy retains only in-frame clones and omits some. The profile shows about 41,000 clones, roughly 85% of them singletons. The sequenced material came from peripheral blood. The source of these receptors is a man in his 60s with acute or convalescent COVID-19.

The chain joins TRBV11-1 to TRBJ1-4; D is ambiguous. Trimming took 2 bases from V and 8 from J, leaving 12 bases between them. From germline, CDR1 is SGHAT and CDR2 FQDESV (reference sequence). The CDR3 has 14 residues. The CDR3 is CASSLTVAGEKLFF. In nucleotides, the CDR3 is TGTGCCAGCAGCTTAACTGTCGCGGGGGAAAAACTGTTTTTT.

The rearrangement joins TRBV12-5 to TRBJ1-4; a possible D gene is TRBD1 (5 bases). With 8 bases removed from V and 1 base from J, the gap between germline ends came to 8 bases. The germline V gene has CDR1 LGHNT and CDR2 FRNRAP. The CDR3 contains 13 residues. In DNA, the CDR3 is TGTGCTAGTAGGAGGGGAACTAATGAAAAACTGTTTTTT. Translated: CASRRGTNEKLFF.

The chain has TRBV2 and TRBJ2-3, with 9 bases matching TRBD2. V dropped 7 bases and J dropped 0; count of bases not matched to a gene: 8. In germline, CDR1 is SNHLY, CDR2 FYNNEI. This CDR3 is built from 16 residues. The DNA of the CDR3 is TGTGCCAGCACCCCCGTTGCGGGGGGGAGCACAGATACGCAGTATTTT. It translates to CASTPVAGGSTDTQYF. The full variable domain, completed using reference TRBV2 and TRBJ2-3, is EPEVTQTPSHQVTQMGQEVILRCVPISNHLYFYWYRQILGQKVEFLVSFYNNEISEKSEIFDDQFSVERPDGSNFTLKIRSTKLEDSAMYFCASTPVAGGSTDTQYFGPGTRLTVL.

V and J are TRBV6-4 and TRBJ1-1; TRBD1 matches at 7 bases. This CDR3 comprises 13 residues. Germline-derived CDR1 and CDR2 are MRHNA and SNTAGT. The V and J ends lost 6 bases and 4 bases, in that order; junction bases with no gene match: 5. The CDR3 reads CASRTGFGTEAFF. CDR3 coding DNA: TGTGCCAGCAGGACAGGGTTTGGCACTGAAGCTTTCTTT.

J is TRBJ1-5 and V is TRBV6-2 or TRBV6-3; D may be TRBD1 (6 bases). The germline V gene has CDR1 MNHEY and CDR2 SVGEGT. The CDR3 extends over 13 amino acids. The V gene lost 7 bases and the J gene lost 4 bases, with 11 bases spanning the gap. CDR3 in DNA: TGTGCCAGCACCCCCAGGGGTAATCAGCCCCAGCATTTT. Its protein product is CASTPRGNQPQHF.

CDR3 in DNA: TGTGCCAGCAGTCTAGGTTTCCGTTACGAGCAGTACTTC. As protein: CASSLGFRYEQYF. The rearrangement joins TRBV27 to TRBJ2-7, with unresolved D. V was shortened by 5 bases and J by 4 bases, with 12 bases between the two germline ends. This CDR3 region has 13 residues. Germline lookup yields CDR1 MNHEY and CDR2 SMNVEV (reference sequence).

This clone was seen only once. The chain combines TRBV7-8 with TRBJ1-2; 11 nucleotides line up with TRBD1. Unmatched junction bases numbered 7, after V lost 1 base and J lost 6 bases. Germline CDR1 and CDR2: SGHVS and FQNEAQ. CDR3 length equals 16 residues. The CDR3 protein is CASSLVRTGGGDGYTF. CDR3 DNA: TGTGCCAGCAGCTTAGTCCGGACAGGGGGCGGGGATGGCTACACCTTC.

The chain employs TRBV2 and TRBJ2-7; 7 positions match TRBD1. CDR1 SNHLY and CDR2 FYNNEI come from the germline V gene. The CDR3 has 12 residues. The junction had 3 bases not matched to a gene; V was cut back by 5 bases and J by 5 bases. CDR3 loop: CASSRQGNEQYF. The CDR3 DNA reads TGTGCCAGCAGTAGACAGGGCAACGAGCAGTACTTC.

This chain uses TRBV11-3 with TRBJ2-5; D gene ambiguous. Germline lookup yields CDR1 SGHNT and CDR2 YENEEA. Deletions cut 5 bases from V and 8 bases from J, with 15 bases between. The CDR3 is made up of 13 amino acids. The CDR3 protein is CASSREAPETQYF. Here the CDR3 DNA reads TGTGCCAGCAGCCGAGAGGCCCCAGAAACCCAGTACTTC. Combining the CDR3 with reference TRBV11-3 and TRBJ2-5 gives the whole variable domain EAGVVQSPRYKIIEKKQPVAFWCNPISGHNTLYWYLQNLGQGPELLIRYENEEAVDDSQLPKDRFSAERLKGVDSTLKIQPAELGDSAVYLCASSREAPETQYFGPGTRLLVL.

This sequence joins TRBV6-1 and TRBJ2-1, with a possible D match to TRBD1 (6 bases). This CDR3 has 20 amino acids. Trimming left V 1 base short and J 4 bases short, with 26 bases between. The germline V gene encodes CDR1 MNHNS and CDR2 SASEGT. For the CDR3, the DNA is TGTGCCAGCAGTGAAGAGACAGCGGACAGAAGAGGCTGGGGGTACAATGAGCAGTTCTTC. Translation gives CASSEETADRRGWGYNEQFF.

The V and J genes are TRBV27 and TRBJ2-7, with a tentative D call TRBD1 (6 bases). Trimming took 6 bases from V and 1 from J, leaving 10 bases between them. This CDR3 is 13 amino acids long. Looked up from germline, CDR1 is MNHEY and CDR2 is SMNVEV (reference sequence). The CDR3 is CASRPTGSYEQYF. DNA for the CDR3: TGTGCCAGCAGACCGACAGGTTCCTACGAGCAGTACTTC.

The gene calls are TRBV5-1 and TRBJ1-6, with D maybe TRBD1 (5 bases). This CDR3 region has 13 residues. V was shortened by 7 bases and J by 6 bases, with 11 bases between the two germline ends. The germline gives CDR1 SGHRS, CDR2 YFSETQ. As DNA, the CDR3 is TGCGCCAGCCAAGGGGATTCTAATTCACCCCTCCACTTT. This encodes CASQGDSNSPLHF.

V and J are TRBV3-1 (or the pseudogene TRBV3-2) and TRBJ2-1; possibly TRBD1 for D (6 bases). This CDR3 is 15 amino acids long. CDR1 LGHDT and CDR2 YNNKEL come from the germline V gene (reference sequence). Trimming stripped 0 bases from V and 9 bases from J, with 15 bases between. The CDR3 bases are TGTGCCAGCAGCCAAGATTGGCAGGGGAAGGGTGAGCAGTTCTTC. As protein: CASSQDWQGKGEQFF.

The chain has TRBV7-2 and TRBJ2-7; 12 bases align to TRBD2. With V trimmed by 5 bases and J by 2 bases, 16 bases remained unmatched. Germline V gives CDR1 SGHTA, CDR2 FQGNSA. The CDR3 covers 19 residues. As DNA, the CDR3 is TGTGCCAGCAGCAGCCCAGAGACTAGCGGGGGAGGATTGCCCTACGAGCAGTACTTC. Its translation is CASSSPETSGGGLPYEQYF.

V is TRBV28 and J is TRBJ2-7, with TRBD1 identical over 9 bases. Trimming at V came to 4 bases and at J to 2 bases, leaving 6 bases not matched to a gene. Germline CDR1 reads MDHEN; CDR2 reads SYDVKM. The CDR3 has 15 residues. CDR3 loop: CASSSSRQGAYEQYF. The CDR3 DNA follows: TGTGCCAGCAGTTCTTCCAGACAGGGGGCCTACGAGCAGTACTTC.

This chain joins TRBV7-6 and TRBJ2-3; no reliable D call. The V gene lost 0 bases and the J gene lost 7 bases, with 26 bases spanning the gap. This CDR3 has 19 residues. CDR1 and CDR2 from the germline V gene are SGHVS and FNYEAQ. The CDR3 sequence: CASSLAGNRPVASPYTQYF. CDR3 coding DNA: TGTGCCAGCAGCTTAGCTGGTAACAGACCGGTTGCCTCGCCGTATACGCAGTATTTT.

The CDR3 sequence: CASGSGTVNYGYTF. Here the CDR3 DNA reads TGTGCCAGCGGAAGTGGAACAGTCAACTATGGCTACACCTTC. V and J are TRBV6-5 and TRBJ1-2; D is uncertain. Trimming removed 8 bases from V and 2 bases from J, with 15 bases in between. Germline values: CDR1 MNHEY, CDR2 SVGAGI. This CDR3 region has 14 residues.

The rearrangement links TRBV9 to TRBJ2-7; TRBD2 is a possible D gene (6 bases). This CDR3 contains 16 residues. Trimming shortened V by 4 bases and J by 0 bases, and 17 bases separated the two germline ends. CDR1 SGDLS and CDR2 YYNGEE come from the germline V gene. In DNA form, the CDR3 reads TGTGCCAGCAGCTCCCGGAGGGACGGGAGCTCCTACGAGCAGTACTTC. As protein: CASSSRRDGSSYEQYF.

The V and J genes are TRBV2 and TRBJ2-2; a possible D gene is TRBD1 (5 bases). The CDR3 has 17 amino acids. V lost 6 bases and J 5 bases, leaving 22 bases between the germline ends. Germline assignment: CDR1 SNHLY and CDR2 FYNNEI. The CDR3 protein is CASSPDSIHEITGELFF. Written as DNA, the CDR3 is TGTGCCAGCAGCCCAGACAGTATTCATGAGATTACCGGGGAGCTGTTTTTT.

The CDR3 bases are TGTGCCAGCAGCTTTAATAACGGGGAAAAACTGTTTTTT. Its protein is CASSFNNGEKLFF. The rearrangement links TRBV5-6 to TRBJ1-4; the D is unclear. Germline V gene data show CDR1 as SGHDT and CDR2 as YYEEEE. The V gene lost 2 bases and the J gene lost 8 bases, with 10 bases spanning the gap. The CDR3 covers 13 residues.

CDR3: CACTGSSVRQPQHF. The CDR3 DNA reads TGTGCCTGCACCGGGTCCTCGGTGCGGCAGCCCCAGCATTTT. The rearrangement joins TRBV7-8 to TRBJ1-5; D gene unclear. The CDR3 has 14 amino acids. CDR1 and CDR2 from the germline V gene are SGHVS and FQNEAQ. The ends were cut back, 11 bases at V and 7 bases at J, with 21 bases in the middle.

The chain joins TRBV5-1 to TRBJ1-1; TRBD1 aligns across 8 bases. Germline loops: CDR1 SGHRS, CDR2 YFSETQ. V gave up 0 bases and J gave up 0 bases; unmatched junction bases: 1. The CDR3 length is 15 residues. CDR3: CASSLAGGMNTEAFF. In nucleotides, the CDR3 is TGCGCCAGCAGCTTGGCAGGGGGCATGAACACTGAAGCTTTCTTT.

The V gene is TRBV3-1 (or the pseudogene TRBV3-2), the J gene TRBJ2-5; 7 bases agree with TRBD2. This CDR3 contains 14 residues. From germline, CDR1 is LGHDT and CDR2 YNNKEL (reference sequence). Losses at the gene ends were 0 bases for V and 4 bases for J; bases not matched to a gene: 2. CDR3 in amino acids: CASSQDTGGETQYF. The CDR3 DNA follows: TGTGCCAGCAGCCAAGATACGGGGGGAGAGACCCAGTACTTC.

The V call is TRBV12-3 or TRBV12-4, the J call TRBJ1-1; no firm D call. Trimming removed 6 bases at V and 0 bases at J, with 8 bases between. The CDR3 spans 13 residues. In nucleotides, the CDR3 is TGTGCCAGCAGACGTAGTATGAACACTGAAGCTTTCTTT. Translation gives CASRRSMNTEAFF.